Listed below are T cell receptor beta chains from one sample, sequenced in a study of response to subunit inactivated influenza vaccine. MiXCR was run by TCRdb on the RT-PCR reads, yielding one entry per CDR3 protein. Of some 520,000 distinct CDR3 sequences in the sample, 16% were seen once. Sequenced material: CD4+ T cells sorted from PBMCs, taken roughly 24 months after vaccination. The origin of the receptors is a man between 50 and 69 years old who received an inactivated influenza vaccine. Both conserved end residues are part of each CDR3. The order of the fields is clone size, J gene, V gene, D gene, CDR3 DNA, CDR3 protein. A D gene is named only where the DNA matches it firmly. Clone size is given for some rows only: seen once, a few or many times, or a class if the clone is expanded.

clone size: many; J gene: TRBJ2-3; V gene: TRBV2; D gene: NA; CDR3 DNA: TGTGCCAGCAGTAGGAGAGATACGCAGTATTTT; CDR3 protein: CASSRRDTQYF
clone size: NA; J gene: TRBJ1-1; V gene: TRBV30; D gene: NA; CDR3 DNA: TGTGCCTGGACCCGGCGGTCTCCATTGAACACTGAAGCTTTCTTT; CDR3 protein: CAWTRRSPLNTEAFF
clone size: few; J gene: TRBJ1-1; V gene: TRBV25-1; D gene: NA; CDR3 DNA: TGTGCCAGCATCCGCCAGGGTCCGCGGTCTGAAGCTTTCTTT; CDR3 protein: CASIRQGPRSEAFF
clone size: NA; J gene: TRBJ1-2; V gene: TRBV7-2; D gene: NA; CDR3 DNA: TGTGCCAGCAGCTTAAACAGCTTGAATGGCTACACCTTC; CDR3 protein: CASSLNSLNGYTF
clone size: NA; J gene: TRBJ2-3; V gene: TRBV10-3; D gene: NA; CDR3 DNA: TGTGCCATCAGTGAGTGGGTTAGTAGCACAGATACGCAGTATTTT; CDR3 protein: CAISEWVSSTDTQYF
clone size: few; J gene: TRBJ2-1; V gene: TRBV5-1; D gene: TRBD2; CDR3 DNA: TGCGCCAGCAGAGCCGGGACTAGCTCGACTGAGCAGTTCTTC; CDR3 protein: CASRAGTSSTEQFF
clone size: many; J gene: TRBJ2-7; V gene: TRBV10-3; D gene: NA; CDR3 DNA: TGTGCCATCAGTGACGGGTACTCCTACGAGCAGTACTTC; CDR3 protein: CAISDGYSYEQYF
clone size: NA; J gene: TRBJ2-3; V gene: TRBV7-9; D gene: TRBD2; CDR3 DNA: TGTGCCAGCAGCGCCTTAGGACTAGCGGGGGGGAAGGATACGCAGTATTTT; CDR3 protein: CASSALGLAGGKDTQYF
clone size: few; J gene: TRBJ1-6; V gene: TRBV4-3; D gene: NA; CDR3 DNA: TGCGCCAGCAGCCAACTCAGGACCTCGTCGGTTTCACCCCTCCACTTT; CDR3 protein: CASSQLRTSSVSPLHF
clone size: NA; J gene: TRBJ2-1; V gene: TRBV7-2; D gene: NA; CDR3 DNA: TGTGCCAGCAGCTCGTCGTGGGACTTTACAAACAATGAGCAGTTCTTC; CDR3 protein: CASSSSWDFTNNEQFF
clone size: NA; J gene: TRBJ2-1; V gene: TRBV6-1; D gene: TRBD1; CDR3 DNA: TGTGCCAGCAGATTGACAGGGGGCGGCTACAATGAGCAGTTCTTC; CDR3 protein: CASRLTGGGYNEQFF
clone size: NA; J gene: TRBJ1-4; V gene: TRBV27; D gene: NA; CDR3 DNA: TGTGCCAGCAGTTCCTTGGGGGGGAAACTGTTTTTT; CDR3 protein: CASSSLGGKLFF
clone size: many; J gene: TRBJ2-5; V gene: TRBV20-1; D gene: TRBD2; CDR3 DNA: TGCAGTGCTAGAGGACGAGCGGGGGAGCAAGAGACCCAGTACTTC; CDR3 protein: CSARGRAGEQETQYF
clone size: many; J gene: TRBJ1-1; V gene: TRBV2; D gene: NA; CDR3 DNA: TGTGCCAGCAGTGTAGGGATGAACACTGAAGCTTTCTTT; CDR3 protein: CASSVGMNTEAFF
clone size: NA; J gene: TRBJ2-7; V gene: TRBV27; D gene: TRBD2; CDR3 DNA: TGTGCCAGCAGTTTATTAGCGGGAGTTCCCTACGAGCAGTACTTC; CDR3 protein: CASSLLAGVPYEQYF
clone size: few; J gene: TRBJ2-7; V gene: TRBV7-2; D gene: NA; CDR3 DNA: TGTGCCAGCAGCTCAGGGTCCCCGATCTCCGAGCAGTACTTC; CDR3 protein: CASSSGSPISEQYF
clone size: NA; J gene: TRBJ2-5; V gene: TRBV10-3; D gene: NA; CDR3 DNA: TGTGCCACCGCGAACCAGGGACAAGAGACCCAGTACTTC; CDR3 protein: CATANQGQETQYF
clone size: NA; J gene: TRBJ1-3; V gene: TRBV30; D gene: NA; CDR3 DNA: TGTGCCTGGAGGGGATTTCAAGGGGTCTCTGGAAACACCATATATTTT; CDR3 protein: CAWRGFQGVSGNTIYF
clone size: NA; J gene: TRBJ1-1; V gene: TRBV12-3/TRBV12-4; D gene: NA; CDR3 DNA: TGTGCCAGCAGTCGAGTAGAAGCTTTCTTT; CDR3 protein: CASSRVEAFF
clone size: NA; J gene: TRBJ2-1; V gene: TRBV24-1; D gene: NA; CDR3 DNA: TGTGCCACCAGTGATCCCCGTGTGATAGCGAATGAGCAGTTCTTC; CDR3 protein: CATSDPRVIANEQFF
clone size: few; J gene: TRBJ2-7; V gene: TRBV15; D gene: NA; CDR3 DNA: TGTGCCACCAGCAGAGAACGGGGACCGATATACGAGCAGTACTTC; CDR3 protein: CATSRERGPIYEQYF
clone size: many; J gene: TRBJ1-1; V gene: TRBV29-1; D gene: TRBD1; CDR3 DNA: TGCAGCGTTGACCGGACAGGGTATACTGAAGCTTTCTTT; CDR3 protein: CSVDRTGYTEAFF
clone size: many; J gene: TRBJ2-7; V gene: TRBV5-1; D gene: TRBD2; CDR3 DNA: TGCGCCAGCACCCCGGGGAGCGGGAACTACGAGCAGTACTTC; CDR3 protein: CASTPGSGNYEQYF
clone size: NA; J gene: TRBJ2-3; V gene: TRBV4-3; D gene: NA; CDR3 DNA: TGCGCCAGCAGCCAAGGCCAATACCGGGGACAGCAGTATTTT; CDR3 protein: CASSQGQYRGQQYF
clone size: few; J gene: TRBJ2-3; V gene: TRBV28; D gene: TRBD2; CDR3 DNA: TGTGCCAGCAGTTTCCAGCGGGGGTTTGATACGCAGTATTTT; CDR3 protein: CASSFQRGFDTQYF
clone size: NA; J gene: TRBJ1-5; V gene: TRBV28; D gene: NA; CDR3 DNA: TGTGCCAGCACCTATGGTGGACAGCACAATCAGCCCCAGCATTTT; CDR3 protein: CASTYGGQHNQPQHF
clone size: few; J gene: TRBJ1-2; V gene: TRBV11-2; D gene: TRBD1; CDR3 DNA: TGTGCCAGCAGCTCCGGGACAGGGGAACTCTATGGCTACACCTTC; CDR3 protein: CASSSGTGELYGYTF
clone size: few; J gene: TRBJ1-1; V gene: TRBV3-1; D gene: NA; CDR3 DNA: TGTGCCAGCAGCCAAGCCGGGGGATACACTGAAGCTTTCTTT; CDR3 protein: CASSQAGGYTEAFF
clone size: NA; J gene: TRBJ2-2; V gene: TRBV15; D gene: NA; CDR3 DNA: TGTGCCACCAGCAGAGCTACTGGCCTGGCCGGGGAGCTGTTTTTT; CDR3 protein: CATSRATGLAGELFF
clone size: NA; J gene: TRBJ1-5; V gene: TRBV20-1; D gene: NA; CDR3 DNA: TGCAGTGCTAGAGGTTGGGCGGGTATAGGGAATCAGCCCCAGCATTTT; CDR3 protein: CSARGWAGIGNQPQHF
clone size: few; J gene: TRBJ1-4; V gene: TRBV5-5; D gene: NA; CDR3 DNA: TGTGCCAGCAGGGTGACCCAAATCCCAACTAATGAAAAACTGTTTTTT; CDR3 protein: CASRVTQIPTNEKLFF
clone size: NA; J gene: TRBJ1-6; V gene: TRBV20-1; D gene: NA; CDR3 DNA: TGCAGTGCCGTTAACTCCTATAATTCACCCCTCCACTTT; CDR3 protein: CSAVNSYNSPLHF
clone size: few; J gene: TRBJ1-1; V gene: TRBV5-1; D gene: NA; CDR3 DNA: TGCGCCAGCAGCTTATCGCGGGGAAGAATTGTGAACACTGAAGCTTTCTTT; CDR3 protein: CASSLSRGRIVNTEAFF
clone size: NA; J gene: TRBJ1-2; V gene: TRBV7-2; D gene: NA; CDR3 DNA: TGTGCCAGCAGCTTAAGGGGCCCTAGCGGAGAGGATGGCTACACCTTC; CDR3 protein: CASSLRGPSGEDGYTF
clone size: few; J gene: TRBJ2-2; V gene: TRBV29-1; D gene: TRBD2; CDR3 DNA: TGCAGCGTTACAGGGACTAGCGGGCCGAACACCGGGGAGCTGTTTTTT; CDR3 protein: CSVTGTSGPNTGELFF
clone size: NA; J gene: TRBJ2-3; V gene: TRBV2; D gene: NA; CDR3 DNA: TGTGCCAGCACATCAGGGTCATACACGCAGTATTTT; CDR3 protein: CASTSGSYTQYF
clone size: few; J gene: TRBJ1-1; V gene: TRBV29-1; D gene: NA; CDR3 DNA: TGCAGCGTAAATGGACAGCTGAACACTGAAGCTTTCTTT; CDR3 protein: CSVNGQLNTEAFF
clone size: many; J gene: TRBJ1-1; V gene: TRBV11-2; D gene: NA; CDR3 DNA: TGTGCCAGCAGCTTGGGACTCTGGGACACTGAAGCTTTCTTT; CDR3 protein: CASSLGLWDTEAFF
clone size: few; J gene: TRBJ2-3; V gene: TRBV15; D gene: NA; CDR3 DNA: TGTGCCACCAGCAGAGATTTAGGGTGGACAGATACGCAGTATTTT; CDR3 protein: CATSRDLGWTDTQYF
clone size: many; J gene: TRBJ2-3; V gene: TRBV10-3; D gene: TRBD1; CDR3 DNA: TGTGCCATCAGTGACCCGGGACAGGGGGCTGCAGATACGCAGTATTTT; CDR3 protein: CAISDPGQGAADTQYF
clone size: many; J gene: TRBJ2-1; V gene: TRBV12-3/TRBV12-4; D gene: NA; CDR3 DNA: TGTGCCAGCAGTTTTGCCGGGGGGCAGTTCTTC; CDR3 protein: CASSFAGGQFF
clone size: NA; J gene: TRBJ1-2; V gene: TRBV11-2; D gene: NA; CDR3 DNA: TGTGCCAGCAGCTTAGCACAGGGCTATGGCTACACCTTC; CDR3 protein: CASSLAQGYGYTF
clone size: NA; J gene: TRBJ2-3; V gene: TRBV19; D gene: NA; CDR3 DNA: TGTGCCAGTAGCTGGAGGGCTAGCGGCACAGATACGCAGTATTTT; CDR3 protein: CASSWRASGTDTQYF
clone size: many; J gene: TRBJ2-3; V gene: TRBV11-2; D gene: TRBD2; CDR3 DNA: TGTGCCAGCAGCTTAGGGACTAGCTTCACAGATACGCAGTATTTT; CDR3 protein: CASSLGTSFTDTQYF
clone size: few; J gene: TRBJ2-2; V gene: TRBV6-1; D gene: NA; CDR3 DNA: TGTGCCAGCAGCAAAACACGGGCGAACACCGGGGAGCTGTTTTTT; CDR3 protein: CASSKTRANTGELFF
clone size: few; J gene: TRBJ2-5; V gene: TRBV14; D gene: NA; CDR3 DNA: TGTGCCAGCAGCCAAGGGCTACTAGCAAGCCAAGAGACCCAGTACTTC; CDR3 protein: CASSQGLLASQETQYF
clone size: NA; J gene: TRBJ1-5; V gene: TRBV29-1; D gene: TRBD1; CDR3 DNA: TGCAGCGTCGGGGACAGCCCAAATCAGCCCCAGCATTTT; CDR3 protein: CSVGDSPNQPQHF
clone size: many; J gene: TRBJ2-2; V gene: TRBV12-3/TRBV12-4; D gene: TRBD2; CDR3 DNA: TGTGCCAGCAGTTTTGGGCTAGCGGGATCGTCAGACACCGGGGAGCTGTTTTTT; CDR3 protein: CASSFGLAGSSDTGELFF
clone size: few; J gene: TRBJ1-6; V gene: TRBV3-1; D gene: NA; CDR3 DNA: TGTGCCAGCAGCCATCAGGGAGCGAGACGAAATTATTCACCCCTCCACTTT; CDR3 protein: CASSHQGARRNYSPLHF
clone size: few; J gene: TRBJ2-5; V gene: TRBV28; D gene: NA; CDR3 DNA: TGTGCCAGCAGTGTCCTCCCGGACAGCGGAAAGACCCAGTACTTC; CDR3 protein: CASSVLPDSGKTQYF
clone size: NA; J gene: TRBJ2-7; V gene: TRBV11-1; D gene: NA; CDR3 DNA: TGTGCCAGCAGCTTCGACAGGCTATCCTACGAGCAGTACTTC; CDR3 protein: CASSFDRLSYEQYF
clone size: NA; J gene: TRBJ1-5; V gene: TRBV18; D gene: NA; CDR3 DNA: TGTGCCAGCTCACCGGGCAAATTAGGGCAGCCCCAGCATTTT; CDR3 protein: CASSPGKLGQPQHF